These 17 T cell receptor beta chains were all obtained from the same sample, sequenced in a study of molecular identifiers for immune sequencing clone quantification listed by TCRdb under 2018. Libraries were constructed by PCR. The sequencing machine was a NextSeq 500. TCRdb itself trimmed the public reads at Q25 with fastp, ran MiXCR and retained productive beta chains. Rows with a matching CDR3 protein are joined into one entry that keeps the most common DNA and genes. For this sample there are approximately 550,000 distinct CDR3 sequences; less than 30% appear just once. In total, the top ten clones hold around 0.8% of the sample. The sample consisted of naive CD8+ T cells from blood, with Jurkat cell RNA spiked in. The sample's cell subset or site label, in plain terms: FACS-sorted CD8+CD4-CCR7+CD45RA+ naive T cells. These receptors originate from a human donor in good health. Some libraries in this study had Jurkat cell RNA spiked in.

This clonotype has ten or more counts. V and J are TRBV7-2 and TRBJ2-7, with 11 bases fitting TRBD1. CDR3 length equals 15 residues. The germline gives CDR1 SGHTA, CDR2 FQGNSA. After removal of 2 bases from V and 7 bases from J, the junction contained 7 bases not matched to a gene. The CDR3 reads CASSLIGQGAGEQYF. CDR3 DNA: TGTGCCAGCAGCTTAATTGGACAGGGGGCAGGAGAGCAGTACTTC.

The genes are TRBV28 and TRBJ2-7; D gene ambiguous. Germline lookup yields CDR1 MDHEN and CDR2 SYDVKM. The V gene lost 1 base and the J gene lost 6 bases, with 16 bases spanning the gap. This CDR3 has 15 residues. CDR3 protein: CASSLLLASHSEQYF. As DNA, the CDR3 is TGTGCCAGCAGTTTATTGCTGGCTAGTCACTCCGAGCAGTACTTC.

CDR3 amino acids: CASSDLAGLLVETQYF. The CDR3 DNA reads as TGTGCCAGCAGTGATCTAGCGGGTCTGCTTGTGGAGACCCAGTACTTC. The rearrangement links TRBV27 to TRBJ2-5; 8 nucleotides agree with TRBD2. V was pared by 5 bases and J by 5 bases, with 13 bases of the junction left unmatched. Germline-derived CDR1 and CDR2 are MNHEY and SMNVEV (reference sequence). The CDR3 loop spans 16 amino acids.

The chain uses TRBV19 and TRBJ1-5, with D perhaps TRBD1 (5 bases). The CDR3 runs 15 residues. Germline assignment: CDR1 LNHDA and CDR2 SQIVND (reference sequence). Trimming took off 7 bases at V and 7 bases at J, with 20 bases between the two ends. The CDR3: CASTSFGVGDQPQHF. For the CDR3, the DNA is TGTGCCAGTACTTCTTTCGGAGTGGGGGACCAGCCCCAGCATTTT.

The J gene is TRBJ1-2, the V gene TRBV7-9; 11 positions match TRBD1. CDR1 is SEHNR, CDR2 FQNEAQ, per germline (reference sequence). This CDR3 is 16 amino acids long. Trimming at V came to 4 bases and at J to 0 bases, leaving 4 bases not matched to a gene. CDR3 in amino acids: CASSWDRGEANYGYTF. In DNA, the CDR3 is TGTGCCAGCAGCTGGGACAGGGGGGAGGCTAACTATGGCTACACCTTC.

The gene calls are TRBV6-1 and TRBJ2-7, with 7 bases matching TRBD1. The CDR3 has 15 residues. With 2 bases clipped from V and 3 bases from J, the junction kept 7 bases outside the gene matches. Germline assignment: CDR1 MNHNS and CDR2 SASEGT. CDR3 protein: CASSEFQGVIYEQYF. CDR3 in DNA: TGTGCCAGCAGTGAATTCCAGGGGGTTATCTACGAGCAGTACTTC.

A single count supports this clonotype. The gene calls are TRBV6-2 or TRBV6-3 and TRBJ1-5; D gene unclear. Germline V gene data show CDR1 as MNHEY and CDR2 as SVGEGT. Between the trimmed V and J ends, which lost 10 bases and 0 bases, there was a span of 22 bases. The CDR3 extends over 17 amino acids. CDR3 region: CANTPFRSPHSNQPQHF. CDR3 nucleotide sequence: TGTGCCAACACCCCCTTTCGGAGCCCTCATAGCAATCAGCCCCAGCATTTT.

This clonotype was found many times. The V gene is TRBV27, the J gene TRBJ2-1; 9 nucleotides align to TRBD2. The CDR3 is 16 residues long. Germline CDR1 is MNHEY and CDR2 is SMNVEV (reference sequence). V lost 5 bases to trimming and J lost 2 bases; unmatched junction nucleotides: 7. The CDR3 region is CASSQGAGGTYNEQFF. The CDR3 DNA is TGTGCCAGCAGTCAGGGAGCGGGGGGCACCTACAATGAGCAGTTCTTC.

This clonotype was counted a few times. This sequence joins TRBV28 and TRBJ2-3; D uncertain. The V gene lost 7 bases and the J gene lost 0 bases, with 17 bases spanning the gap. The CDR3 covers 16 residues. Germline V gene sequence: CDR1 MDHEN, CDR2 SYDVKM. CDR3 protein: CASNPYTGSSTDTQYF. Here the CDR3 DNA reads TGTGCCAGCAACCCCTATACGGGCTCTAGCACAGATACGCAGTATTTT.

Concerning this clonotype itself: An end of the junction does not agree with germline; a read error may underlie this. The chain carries TRBV10-3 and TRBJ2-7; 9 bases match TRBD1. The CDR3 spans 14 residues. CDR1 and CDR2 (germline): ENHRY, SYGVKD. The CDR3 DNA reads TGTGCCACCAGTGAGTCGGGGACAGGGTACGAGCAGTACTTC. It encodes CATSESGTGYEQYF.

To note about this clonotype: This may arise from a read error, as a much more abundant clone is one base away. The J gene is TRBJ1-6, the V gene TRBV27; D remains unclear. V shed 5 bases and J shed 10 bases, with 9 bases lying between them. CDR1 and CDR2 (germline): MNHEY, SMNVEV (reference sequence). CDR3 length: 12 amino acids. CDR3 sequence reads: CASSLLSSPLHF. CDR3 DNA: TGTGCCAGCAGTCTCCTGAGCTCACCCCTCCACTTT.

This clonotype has a count of ten or more. J is TRBJ1-5 and V is TRBV27; no definite D call. The CDR3 loop spans 13 amino acids. CDR1 MNHEY and CDR2 SMNVEV come from the germline V gene (reference sequence). V was cut by 5 bases and J by 3 bases, with 8 bases left in between. This CDR3 reads CASSLGYNQPQHF. In DNA form, the CDR3 reads TGTGCCAGCAGTCTGGGCTACAATCAGCCCCAGCATTTT.

In this sample, this clonotype turned up once. The rearrangement joins TRBV29-1 to TRBJ2-1, with 9 bases that match TRBD2. Germline assignment: CDR1 SQVTM and CDR2 ANQGSEA. V trimming: 4 bases; J trimming: 0 bases; junction bases outside the gene matches: 13. The CDR3 length is 18 residues. The CDR3 DNA follows: TGCAGCGTTGTTAGTTTAGCGGGAGACCCGAGCTCCTACAATGAGCAGTTCTTC. Residues: CSVVSLAGDPSSYNEQFF.

With regard to this clonotype: Given a much more abundant clone one base away, this may be a read error. This chain connects TRBV4-3 to TRBJ1-1, with unresolved D. Germline values: CDR1 LGHNA, CDR2 YSLEER. This CDR3 has 15 amino acids. CDR3 amino acids: CASSQDGGENAEAFF. The CDR3 coding sequence is TGCGCCAGCAGCCAAGACGGCGGAGAGAACGCTGAAGCTTTCTTT.

V is TRBV3-1 and J is TRBJ2-7; the match to TRBD1 covers 8 bases. Germline loops: CDR1 LGHDT, CDR2 YNNKEL (reference sequence). The V gene end was trimmed by 0 bases and the J gene end by 2 bases; junction bases not matched to a gene: 3. CDR3 size: 15 residues. The CDR3 DNA sequence: TGTGCCAGCAGCCAAGACGCGGACAGGGCCTACGAGCAGTACTTC. This sequence encodes CASSQDADRAYEQYF.

This clonotype was counted a few times. The V call is TRBV9, the J call TRBJ2-3; 10 positions match TRBD1. V dropped 6 bases and J dropped 3; count of bases not matched to a gene: 7. The CDR3 spans 15 residues. CDR1 SGDLS and CDR2 YYNGEE come from the germline V gene. The CDR3: CASTWGQGKTDTQYF. The DNA of the CDR3 is TGTGCCAGCACTTGGGGACAGGGGAAAACAGATACGCAGTATTTT.

Points on this clonotype: The germline gene is not matched at one end of the junction; a read error may be the cause. This chain joins TRBV27 and TRBJ2-1; possibly TRBD1 for D (6 bases). The V gene's germline CDR1 is MNHEY and CDR2 SMNVEV (reference sequence). The CDR3 sequence is 15 residues long. CDR3 sequence reads: CASTPLQGAHNERFF. CDR3 bases: TGTGCCAGCACCCCTTTACAGGGCGCCCACAATGAGCGGTTCTTC.